This T cell receptor beta chain was documented in a study of cytomegalovirus exposure and HLA in healthy donors. Study observations and caveats: The productive fraction for most TCR beta V segments was about 90% or about 30% in an earlier analysis. Cytomegalovirus association was listed for 164 TCR beta chains. Researchers reported from a later analysis that most CMV-associated TCR beta chains appeared HLA-restricted.

For this clone: Its antigen is undetermined.

The PCR employed 60 Vbeta primers together with 13 Jbeta primers. This table comes from immunoSEQ multiplex PCR, and its TCRdb copy is limited to in-frame clones, with some not included. The sample has under 150,000 clones; roughly 82% are singletons. The sample comprised PBMCs. This sequence originates from a man aged 50-59 years in good health and CMV-seronegative.

The CDR3 loop is CASSPSNVASGTDTQYF. CDR3 DNA: TGTGCCAGCAGCCCATCAAACGTAGCGTCTGGCACAGATACGCAGTATTTT. The gene calls are TRBV7-6 and TRBJ2-3, with D possibly matching TRBD2 (5 bases). The V and J ends lost 5 bases and 1 base respectively, with 19 bases between them. Germline CDR1 and CDR2: SGHVS and FNYEAQ. This CDR3 contains 17 residues. Together with reference TRBV7-6 and TRBJ2-3, the CDR3 gives the full variable domain: GAGVSQSPRYKVTKRGQDVALRCDPISGHVSLYWYRQALGQGPEFLTYFNYEAQQDKSGLPNDRFSAERPEGSISTLTIQRTEQRDSAMYRCASSPSNVASGTDTQYFGPGTRLTVL.